Listed here are 15 T cell receptor beta chains from one sample, sequenced in a study of T cell repertoires in cytomegalovirus infection. Using its own MiXCR run on the reads, TCRdb lists one record per CDR3 protein. The sample has fewer than 700,000 distinct CDR3 sequences; approximately 24% are singletons. The specimen was CD8+ T cells from PBMCs. Receptor source: a human donor in good health (CMV status not recorded). Some clones in this sample may be carry-over from other donors' samples.

Details on this clonotype: A much more abundant neighbour one base away suggests this may be a read error. The rearrangement uses TRBV7-3 and TRBJ1-1, with 7 bases fitting TRBD1. CDR3 length equals 14 residues. The germline V gene encodes CDR1 SGHTA and CDR2 FQGTGA. The CDR3 DNA reads TGTGCCAGCAGCCACGACAGGGAGAACACTGAAACTTTCTTT. Protein sequence: CASSHDRENTETFF.

This clonotype was observed a few times. J is TRBJ1-2 and V is TRBV28; D may be TRBD1 (5 bases). Trimming removed 3 bases from V and 5 bases from J, with 10 bases in between. CDR1 is MDHEN and CDR2 is SYDVKM in the germline V gene. The CDR3 consists of 13 residues. CDR3 sequence: CASSFGQGYGYTF. The CDR3 bases are TGTGCCAGCAGTTTCGGGCAGGGTTATGGCTACACCTTC.

The chain links TRBV18 to TRBJ2-7; 7 nucleotides agree with TRBD1. J lost 3 bases, V lost 4 bases, and 12 bases had no gene match. The V gene's germline CDR1 is KGHSH and CDR2 LQKENI. CDR3 length: 16 amino acids. The CDR3 coding sequence is TGTGCCAGCTCACTACCCGGGACAGATCATTTCTACGAGCAGTACGTC. The encoded protein is CASSLPGTDHFYEQYV.

This clonotype was observed a handful of times. This rearrangement joins TRBV20-1 to TRBJ1-1, with D possibly matching TRBD1 (5 bases). The CDR3 is 11 residues long. Germline CDR1 reads DFQATT; CDR2 reads SNEGSKA (reference sequence). V gave up 5 bases and J gave up 2 bases, with 6 bases separating them. CDR3 amino acids: CSAWTNTEAFF. In nucleotides, the CDR3 is TGCAGTGCTTGGACAAACACTGAAGCTTTCTTT.

Comments on this clonotype: This could be a read error, since a much larger clone is one nucleotide away. The rearrangement joins TRBV7-6 to TRBJ2-3; tentative D call: TRBD2 (6 bases). The CDR3 spans 13 residues. Germline V CDR1 and CDR2: SGHVS, FNYEAQ. The CDR3, as DNA: TGTACTAGCAGCCCCGCCGCTGGGGATACGCAGTATTTT. This translates into CTSSPAAGDTQYF. Supplemented by reference TRBV7-6 and TRBJ2-3, the full variable domain reads GAGVSQSPRYKVTKRGQDVALRCDPISGHVSLYWYRQALGQGPEFLTYFNYEAQQDKSGLPNDRFSAERPEGSISTLTIQRTEQRDSAMYRCTSSPAAGDTQYFGPGTRLTVL.

V is TRBV15 and J is TRBJ1-4, with D possibly being TRBD1 (6 bases). V was shortened by 1 base and J by 5 bases, with 14 bases between the two germline ends. Germline lookup yields CDR1 LNHNV and CDR2 YYDKDF (reference sequence). The CDR3 runs to 16 residues. The CDR3, as DNA: TGTGCCACCAGCAGAGGAACAGGGCAACTAAATGAAAAACTGTTTTTT. Its protein is CATSRGTGQLNEKLFF.

The table lists this clonotype with a few counts. V is TRBV14 and J is TRBJ2-1; 7 bases are shared with TRBD1. Germline CDR1 is SGHDN and CDR2 is FVKESK. CDR3 length: 13 amino acids. The V segment lost 4 bases and the J segment 10 bases; nucleotides outside the gene matches: 7. This CDR3 is CASSLFYRGEQFF. CDR3 sequence (DNA): TGTGCCAGCAGCCTTTTTTACAGGGGCGAGCAGTTCTTC.

V gene TRBV29-1 combines with J gene TRBJ1-1; D might be TRBD1 (5 bases). The germline gives CDR1 SQVTM, CDR2 ANQGSEA. The CDR3 consists of 16 residues. The ends were cut back, 0 bases at V and 1 base at J, with 15 bases in the middle. CDR3 sequence (DNA): TGCAGCGTTGAAGATGGGAGGGGCGGAGAGAACACTGAAGCTTTCTTT. Translated, it gives CSVEDGRGGENTEAFF.

In its sample, this clonotype was seen many times. A read error may produce the germline difference seen at one junction end. The chain carries TRBV7-7 and TRBJ2-3; no firm D call. Germline V gives CDR1 SSHAT, CDR2 FNYEAQ (reference sequence). This CDR3 region has 16 residues. CDR3 nucleotide sequence: TGTGCTAGCAGCTTAGCCCCCGGCGGAAGCACAGATACGCAGTATTTT. It specifies CASSLAPGGSTDTQYF.

This clonotype was seen at least ten times. The chain combines TRBV10-3 with TRBJ1-2; 8 positions match TRBD1. V shed 4 bases and J 5 bases; nucleotides not matched to a gene: 3. In germline, CDR1 is ENHRY, CDR2 SYGVKD. The CDR3 contains 13 residues. The CDR3 loop reads CAISVDREYGYTF. The CDR3 DNA reads as TGTGCCATCAGTGTGGACAGGGAGTATGGCTACACCTTC.

The table lists this clonotype with many counts. The CDR3 bases are TGTGCCAGCAGCTTGGACAGCCGATGGGGACTGTTTTTT. It codes for CASSLDSRWGLFF. The chain couples TRBV7-2 to TRBJ1-4; D perhaps matches TRBD1 (6 bases). There are 13 residues in the CDR3. Germline assignment: CDR1 SGHTA and CDR2 FQGNSA. V shed 3 bases and J shed 13 bases, with 15 bases lying between them.

With regard to this clonotype: Sequence at one end of the junction differs from germline and may be a read error. This chain links TRBV7-6 with TRBJ2-1; 9 nucleotides match TRBD2. Germline V lookup: CDR1 SGHVS, CDR2 FNYEAQ. The CDR3 is 15 residues long. CDR3 nucleotide sequence: TGTGCCAGCAGCCAACCTAGCGGGGCTAACAATGAGCGGTTCTTC. Protein product: CASSQPSGANNERFF.

There are a few counts of this clonotype. Written as DNA, the CDR3 is TGTGCCATCAGTGAGTCGACAGGTGGAAACACTGAAGCTTTCTTT. Its protein product is CAISESTGGNTEAFF. This chain links TRBV10-3 with TRBJ1-1; TRBD1 is a possible D gene (6 bases). Germline CDR1 ENHRY, CDR2 SYGVKD. This CDR3 comprises 15 residues. V lost 0 bases, J lost 2 bases, and 10 bases lay in between.

This clonotype was found a few times. The genes are TRBV19 and TRBJ2-2; 9 bases align to TRBD1. Germline V gives CDR1 LNHDA, CDR2 SQIVND (reference sequence). V trimming: 6 bases; J trimming: 0 bases; junction bases outside the gene matches: 8. The CDR3 contains 17 residues. CDR3 bases: TGTGCCAGTAGGGTACCGAGACAGGGGGCGAACACCGGGGAGCTGTTTTTT. Protein: CASRVPRQGANTGELFF.

This clonotype was observed a handful of times. This sequence joins TRBV14 and TRBJ2-7; the D gene is possibly TRBD1 (5 bases). The CDR3 contains 15 residues. Trimming left V 0 bases short and J 1 base short, with 10 bases between. Germline values: CDR1 SGHDN, CDR2 FVKESK. The CDR3 loop reads CASSQDVTGSYEQYF. CDR3 sequence (DNA): TGTGCCAGCAGCCAAGATGTAACAGGTTCCTACGAGCAGTACTTC.